Listed below are T cell receptor beta chains from one sample, sequenced in a study of T cells in tumors after PD-1 blockade. Generated by immunoSEQ multiplex PCR, the TCRdb table keeps only in-frame clones and is missing some. The sample has approximately 60,000 clones; around 80% are singletons. The sequencing used PBMCs, collected before anti-PD-1 treatment. The source of these receptors is a human donor with basal cell carcinoma. Each CDR3 is given with its conserved first and last residue. A D gene is named only where the DNA matches it firmly. The size entry is marked missing in some rows and otherwise reads once, few, many or a size class.

d_gene,j_gene,abundance,v_gene,CDR3nt,CDR3aa
.,TRBJ1-4,.,TRBV15,TGTGCCACCAGCAGACACGGGGCGGGTGGTAATGAAAAACTGTTTTTT,CATSRHGAGGNEKLFF
.,TRBJ1-2,.,TRBV5-1,TGCGCCAGCTACCACCCTTCCTATGGCTACACCTTC,CASYHPSYGYTF
.,TRBJ2-7,.,TRBV6-1,TGTGCCAGCAGTGAATACAAGGGCGCCTACGAGCAGTACTTC,CASSEYKGAYEQYF
.,TRBJ1-5,.,TRBV3-1/TRBV3-2,TGTGCCAGCAGCCAAGATGCACACGCGGGGCAGCCCCAGCATTTT,CASSQDAHAGQPQHF
.,TRBJ2-1,.,TRBV19,TGTGCCAGTAGTATGGGGGGAATCACCTACAATGAGCAGTTCTTC,CASSMGGITYNEQFF
TRBD1,TRBJ1-2,.,TRBV6-5,TGTGCCAGCAGGGGCGACAGGGGAGTGCATGGCTACACCTTC,CASRGDRGVHGYTF
TRBD1,TRBJ1-1,few,TRBV5-5,TGTGCCAGCAGCTTGGCAGGGGGGAGCACTGAAGCTTTCTTT,CASSLAGGSTEAFF
TRBD1,TRBJ2-7,.,TRBV10-3,TGTGCCACCCACCGGGACAGAACATCCTACGAGCAGTACTTC,CATHRDRTSYEQYF
TRBD1,TRBJ1-1,few,TRBV12-3/TRBV12-4,TGTGCCAGCAGCCGGGGACAGGCGACAAAGGTTTTCTTT,CASSRGQATKVFF
.,TRBJ2-7,.,TRBV2,TGTGCCAGCATTGATCCCGGGGAGCCGGGATCCTACGAGCAGTACTTC,CASIDPGEPGSYEQYF
TRBD2,TRBJ2-3,.,TRBV10-3,TGTGCCATCAGTGAGTCATTAGCGGGGGCCTCAGATACGCAGTATTTT,CAISESLAGASDTQYF
TRBD2,TRBJ2-1,.,TRBV10-3,TGTGCCATCAGTGAGTCGGCTAGCGGACTCGATGAGCAGTTCTTC,CAISESASGLDEQFF
.,TRBJ1-2,large,TRBV27,TGTGCCAGCAGTGTACAGGGTCACTATGGCTACACCTTC,CASSVQGHYGYTF
TRBD1,TRBJ2-1,.,TRBV6-5,TGTGCCAGCAGTACCGGGACAGGCAATGAGCAGTTCTTC,CASSTGTGNEQFF
TRBD1,TRBJ1-2,.,TRBV12-5,TGTGCTAGTGGCCAGGACAGGAGCTATGGCTACACCTTC,CASGQDRSYGYTF
.,TRBJ1-2,.,TRBV18,TGTGCCAGCTCACCAGGGACTGCTAACTATGGCTACACCTTC,CASSPGTANYGYTF
TRBD1,TRBJ2-6,few,TRBV18,TGTGCCAGCTCACGGGACAGCAGGGCCAACGTCCTGACTTTC,CASSRDSRANVLTF
TRBD1,TRBJ2-6,few,TRBV10-3,TGTGCCATCAGTGAGTCCGGACAGGGCTCTGGGGCCAACGTCCTGACTTTC,CAISESGQGSGANVLTF
.,TRBJ2-4,.,TRBV7-9,TGTGCCAGCAGCCCGTTTGTAGGGTCCCCGGCGGCCAAAAACATTCAGTACTTC,CASSPFVGSPAAKNIQYF
.,TRBJ2-5,.,TRBV6-1,TGTGCCAGCAGTGACGGGGGCCAAGAGACCCAGTACTTC,CASSDGGQETQYF
.,TRBJ1-4,.,TRBV5-6,TGTGCCAGCAGCTGGTGGGACACTAATGAAAAACTGTTTTTT,CASSWWDTNEKLFF
.,TRBJ1-2,once,TRBV6-1,TGTGCCAGCAGTGAAGCCGCTAACTATGGCTACACCTTC,CASSEAANYGYTF
TRBD1,TRBJ2-2,.,TRBV5-3,TGTGCCAGAAGCCCCCCGGGACAGGGGTTAACCGGGGAGCTGTTTTTT,CARSPPGQGLTGELFF
.,TRBJ2-3,.,TRBV9,TGTGCCAGCAGCGTAGAGGCCAGCCCAACGGATACGCAGTATTTT,CASSVEASPTDTQYF
.,TRBJ2-7,.,TRBV12-3/TRBV12-4,TGTGCCAGCAGCCATGTTGACAGCTACGAGCAGTACTTC,CASSHVDSYEQYF
.,TRBJ2-4,.,TRBV12-3/TRBV12-4,TGTGCCAGCAGTGCCCAGGGGAACATTCAGTACTTC,CASSAQGNIQYF
.,TRBJ2-5,.,TRBV11-1,TGTGCCAGCAGCCCGGAGGCCCTCTCAGAGACCCAGTACTTC,CASSPEALSETQYF
.,TRBJ1-1,.,TRBV2,TGTGCCAGCAGTGGGAGGGGGGCGAACACTGAAGCTTTCTTT,CASSGRGANTEAFF
TRBD2,TRBJ2-1,.,TRBV6-6,TGTGCCAGCAGTTACGAAGGCGGGGGGGCCCGGGATGAGCAGTTCTTC,CASSYEGGGARDEQFF
.,TRBJ1-1,.,TRBV21-1,TGTGCCAACTCCGGACCTCCCGGGACTGAAGCTTTCTTT,CANSGPPGTEAFF
TRBD2,TRBJ2-1,.,TRBV29-1,TGCAGCGGCCTCCTGCCTAGCGGGGGTAACAATGAGCAGTTCTTC,CSGLLPSGGNNEQFF
.,TRBJ1-4,.,TRBV5-1,TGCGCCAGCAGCTTGGAGGGGAATAATGAAAAACTGTTTTTT,CASSLEGNNEKLFF
TRBD1,TRBJ1-2,once,TRBV29-1,TGCAGCGCCCAATCCGGGACAGGGTTCAATGGCTACACCTTC,CSAQSGTGFNGYTF
TRBD1,TRBJ1-2,.,TRBV30,TGTGCCTGGAGTACCTCCGGGACAGGCGATCCTTACTATGGCTACACCTTC,CAWSTSGTGDPYYGYTF
TRBD2,TRBJ2-1,.,TRBV7-3,TGTGCCAGCAGCCCGCTAGCGGGGTTTTACAATGAGCAGTTCTTC,CASSPLAGFYNEQFF
.,TRBJ2-6,.,TRBV29-1,TGCAGCGTTGAGAGGAACACAGGGCCCCTCGGCTCTGGGGCCAACGTCCTGACTTTC,CSVERNTGPLGSGANVLTF
TRBD1,TRBJ2-1,.,TRBV29-1,TGCAGCGCTGACAGGGACCAAACCTACAATGAGCAGTTCTTC,CSADRDQTYNEQFF
.,TRBJ2-3,.,TRBV9,TGTGCCAGCAGCCCCCGGATCTCGGATACGCAGTATTTT,CASSPRISDTQYF
TRBD2,TRBJ2-3,.,TRBV15,TGTGCCACCAGCGGAGGGACTAGCGGGGAGCCAGTTCGCACAGATACGCAGTATTTT,CATSGGTSGEPVRTDTQYF
.,TRBJ2-2,few,TRBV15,TGTGCCACCAGCCCGACCAACGAATTCGGGGAGCTGTTTTTT,CATSPTNEFGELFF
TRBD1,TRBJ1-1,once,TRBV7-2,TGTGCCAGCAGCTCCGATCGACAGGGGGCGCTTAGTTTAGGCGCTGAAGCTTTCTTT,CASSSDRQGALSLGAEAFF
TRBD2,TRBJ2-1,.,TRBV25-1,TGTGCCAGCAGTGAATATCTGCTGGGTAGCGGGGGGAGCAATGAGCAGTTCTTC,CASSEYLLGSGGSNEQFF
.,TRBJ1-6,.,TRBV27,TGTGCCAGCAGTTTAAACGGGGACTATAATTCACCCCTCCACTTT,CASSLNGDYNSPLHF
.,TRBJ2-2,few,TRBV4-1,TGCGCCAGCAGCCAAGGGTGGGTCACCGGGGAGCTGTTTTTT,CASSQGWVTGELFF
TRBD2,TRBJ2-2,.,TRBV5-4,TGTGCCAGCAGCTTGCAGCGGGGGGGGAACACCGGGGAGCTGTTTTTT,CASSLQRGGNTGELFF
.,TRBJ1-2,.,TRBV27,TGTGCCAGCAGGTTCCCAGGAGGTGGCTACACCTTC,CASRFPGGGYTF
.,TRBJ2-7,few,TRBV9,TGTGCCAGCAGCGTGGGGGCAGGGCAGGGGATCGAGCAGTACTTC,CASSVGAGQGIEQYF
TRBD2,TRBJ2-1,.,TRBV15,TGTGCCACCAGCAGACATACTAGCGGGATTAATGAGCAGTTCTTC,CATSRHTSGINEQFF
.,TRBJ2-7,.,TRBV7-6,TGTGCCAGCAGCCCAAGGACGGGAACGGGCGAGCAGTACTTC,CASSPRTGTGEQYF
TRBD1,TRBJ1-2,once,TRBV19,TGTGCCAGTAGTATGGGACAGACATATGGCTACACCTTC,CASSMGQTYGYTF
.,TRBJ2-1,.,TRBV19,TGTGCCAGTAGTATCCCGGACAACAATGAGCAGTTCTTC,CASSIPDNNEQFF
TRBD1,TRBJ2-1,few,TRBV20-1,TGCAGTGCTAGTCCCCGCCGGAGACAGGGAGTTTTAAATGAGCAGTTCTTC,CSASPRRRQGVLNEQFF